The present T cell receptor (beta chain) was sequenced within a study of cytomegalovirus exposure and HLA in healthy donors. Study overall: In terms of ancestry, the Caucasian-associated cluster contained about four fifths of the approximately 400 genotyped donors.

A word on this clone: Antigen specificity is unknown.

Amplification used 60 Vbeta primers and 13 Jbeta primers. The data were produced by immunoSEQ multiplex PCR, yet TCRdb's version contains in-frame clones alone and is incomplete. The data contain fewer than 200,000 clones, roughly 70% of them singletons. V dropped 6 bases and J dropped 1 base, with 10 bases sitting between them. This CDR3 region has 14 residues. Germline-derived CDR1 and CDR2 are MNHEY and SVGAGI. Whole-study results and caveats: Rare TCR sequences predominated, though certain public TCRs were found in many donors. CMV serostatus was the only immune exposure information that was available.

This chain joins TRBV6-5 and TRBJ1-5; tentatively, D is TRBD1 (6 bases). The sequence derives from a young woman in good health and CMV-seronegative. The specimen was PBMCs. The chain's CDR3 is CASSAGQSNQPQHF. In DNA form, the CDR3 reads TGTGCCAGCAGCGCAGGACAGAGCAATCAGCCCCAGCATTTT.